This T cell receptor (beta chain) was identified in a study of blood T cell repertoires in COVID-19. CDR3 length: 14 residues. The germline V gene has CDR1 SGHVS and CDR2 FQNEAQ. Some clones are missing from TCRdb's copy, which holds only in-frame ones; the method was immunoSEQ multiplex PCR. The sample holds roughly 200,000 clones, 85% seen once. This clone has a handful of counts. A read error may produce the germline difference seen at one junction end. The sample was PBMCs or T cells enriched from blood (not recorded which). The sequence was obtained from a man in his forties who had recovered from COVID-19. The chain has TRBV7-8 and TRBJ1-2; 9 positions match TRBD1. CDR3 region: CASSSRTGATLSVF. The CDR3 nucleotides are TGTGCCAGCAGCTCGAGGACAGGGGCGACTCTTAGTGTCTTC.